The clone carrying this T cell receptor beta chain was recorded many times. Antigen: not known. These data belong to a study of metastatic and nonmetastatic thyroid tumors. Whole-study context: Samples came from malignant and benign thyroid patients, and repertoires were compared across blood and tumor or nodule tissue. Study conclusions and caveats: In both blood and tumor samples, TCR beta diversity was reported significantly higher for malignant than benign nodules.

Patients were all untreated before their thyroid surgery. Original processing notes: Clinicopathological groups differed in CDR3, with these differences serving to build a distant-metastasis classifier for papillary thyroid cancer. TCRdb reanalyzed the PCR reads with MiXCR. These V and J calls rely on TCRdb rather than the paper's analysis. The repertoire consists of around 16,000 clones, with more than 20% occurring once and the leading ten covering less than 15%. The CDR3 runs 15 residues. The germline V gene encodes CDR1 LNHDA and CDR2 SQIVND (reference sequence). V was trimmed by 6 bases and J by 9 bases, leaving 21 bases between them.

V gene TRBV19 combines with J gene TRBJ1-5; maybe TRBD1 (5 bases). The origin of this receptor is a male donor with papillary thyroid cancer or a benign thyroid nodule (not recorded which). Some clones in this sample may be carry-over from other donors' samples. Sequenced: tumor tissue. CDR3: CASSTNLGGGRPQHF. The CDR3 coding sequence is TGTGCCAGTAGCACCAACTTGGGGGGGGGGAGGCCCCAGCATTTT.